Described below is a single T cell receptor beta chain sequence and its context. The source of the sample is a study of T cell changes during pregnancy in multiple sclerosis. The repertoire was sequenced with immunoSEQ multiplex PCR; TCRdb's copy has only in-frame clones and lacks some. The data show some 64,000 clones, around 92% seen once. The V end lost 0 bases, the J end lost 6 bases, and 12 bases lay between the germline ends. Germline values: CDR1 SQVTM, CDR2 ANQGSEA. There are 13 residues in the CDR3. The clonotype was recovered from a female donor with multiple sclerosis, enrolled in a pregnancy study. The chain recombines TRBV29-1 with TRBJ2-7; the D gene is possibly TRBD2 (6 bases). Specimen: peripheral blood, collected after pregnancy. The DNA of the CDR3 is TGCAGCGTTGAAGATCAAGGAGGGATCGAGCAGTACTTC. It is translated as CSVEDQGGIEQYF.